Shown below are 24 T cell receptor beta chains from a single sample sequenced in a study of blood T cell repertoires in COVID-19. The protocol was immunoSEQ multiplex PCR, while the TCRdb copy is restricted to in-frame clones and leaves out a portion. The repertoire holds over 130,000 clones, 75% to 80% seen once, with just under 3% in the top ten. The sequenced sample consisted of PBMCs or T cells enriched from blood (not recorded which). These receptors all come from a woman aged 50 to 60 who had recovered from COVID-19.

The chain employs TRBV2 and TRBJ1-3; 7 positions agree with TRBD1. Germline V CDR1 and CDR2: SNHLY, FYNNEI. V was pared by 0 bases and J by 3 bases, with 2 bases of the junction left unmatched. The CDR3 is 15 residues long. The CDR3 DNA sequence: TGTGCCAGCAGTGAAGCCCAGGGGGTTGGAAACACCATATATTTT. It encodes CASSEAQGVGNTIYF.

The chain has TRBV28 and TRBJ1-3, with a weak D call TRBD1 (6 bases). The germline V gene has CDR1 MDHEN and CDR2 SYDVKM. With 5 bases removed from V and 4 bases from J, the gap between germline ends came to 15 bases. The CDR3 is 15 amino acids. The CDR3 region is CASSPVGGEGNTIYF. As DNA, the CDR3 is TGTGCCAGCAGTCCGGTAGGGGGTGAAGGAAACACCATATATTTT.

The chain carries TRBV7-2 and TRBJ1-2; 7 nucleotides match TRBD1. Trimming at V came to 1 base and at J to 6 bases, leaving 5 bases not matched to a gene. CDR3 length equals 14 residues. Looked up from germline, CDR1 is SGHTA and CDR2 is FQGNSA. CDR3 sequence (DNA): TGTGCCAGCAGCTTAGGAGACAGGGTTGATGGCTACACCTTC. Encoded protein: CASSLGDRVDGYTF. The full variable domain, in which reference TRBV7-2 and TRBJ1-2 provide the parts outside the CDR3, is GAGVSQSPSNKVTEKGKDVELRCDPISGHTALYWYRQSLGQGLEFLIYFQGNSAPDKSGLPSDRFSAERTGGSVSTLTIQRTQQEDSAVYLCASSLGDRVDGYTFGSGTRLTVV.

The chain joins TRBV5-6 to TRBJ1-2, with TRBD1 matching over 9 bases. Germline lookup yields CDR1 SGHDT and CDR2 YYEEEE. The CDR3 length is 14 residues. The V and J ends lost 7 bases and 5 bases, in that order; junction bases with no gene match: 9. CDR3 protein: CASRPGTGRYGYTF. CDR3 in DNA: TGTGCCAGCCGCCCCGGGACAGGGAGGTATGGCTACACCTTC.

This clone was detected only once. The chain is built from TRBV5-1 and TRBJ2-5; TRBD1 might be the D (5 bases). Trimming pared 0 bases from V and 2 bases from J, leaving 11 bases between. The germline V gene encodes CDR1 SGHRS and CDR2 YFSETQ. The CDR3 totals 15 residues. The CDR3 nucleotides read TGCGCCAGCAGCTTGGGGGGCAGTTCTCAAGAGACCCAGTACTTC. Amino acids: CASSLGGSSQETQYF.

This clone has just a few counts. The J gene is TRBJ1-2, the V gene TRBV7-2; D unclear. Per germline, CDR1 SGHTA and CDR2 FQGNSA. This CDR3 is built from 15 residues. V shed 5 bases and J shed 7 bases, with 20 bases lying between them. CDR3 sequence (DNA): TGTGCCAGCAGCCCCAGAGGGCCCGTGTCGGGTGGCTACACCTTC. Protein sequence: CASSPRGPVSGGYTF.

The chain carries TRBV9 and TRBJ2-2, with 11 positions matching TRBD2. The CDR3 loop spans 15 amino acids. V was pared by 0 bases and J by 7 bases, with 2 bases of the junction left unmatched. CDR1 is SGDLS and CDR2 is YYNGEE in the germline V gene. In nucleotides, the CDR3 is TGTGCCAGCAGCGTAGTAGCGGGAGGGAACGGGGAGCTGTTTTTT. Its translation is CASSVVAGGNGELFF.

CDR3 coding DNA: TGCGCCAGCAGCCAAGAACATGTGACAGCGACCCAAGAGACCCAGTACTTC. Amino acid sequence: CASSQEHVTATQETQYF. The chain combines TRBV4-1 with TRBJ2-5, with D perhaps matching TRBD1 (5 bases). CDR1 and CDR2 (germline): MGHRA, YSYEKL. Trimming cost V 0 bases and J 1 base, with 15 bases left between them. CDR3 length: 17 residues.

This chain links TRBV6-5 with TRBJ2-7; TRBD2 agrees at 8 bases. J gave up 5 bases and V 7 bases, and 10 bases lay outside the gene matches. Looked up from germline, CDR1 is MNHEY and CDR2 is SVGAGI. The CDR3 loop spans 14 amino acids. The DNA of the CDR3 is TGTGCCAGCACCTTCACAGCGGGAGTCAACGAGCAGTACTTC. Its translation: CASTFTAGVNEQYF.

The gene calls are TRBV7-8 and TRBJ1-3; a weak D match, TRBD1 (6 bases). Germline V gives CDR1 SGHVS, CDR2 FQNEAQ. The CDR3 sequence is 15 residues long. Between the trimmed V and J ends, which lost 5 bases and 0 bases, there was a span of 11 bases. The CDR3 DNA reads TGTGCCAGCAGCCTCACAGGGTCCTCTGGAAACACCATATATTTT. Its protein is CASSLTGSSGNTIYF.

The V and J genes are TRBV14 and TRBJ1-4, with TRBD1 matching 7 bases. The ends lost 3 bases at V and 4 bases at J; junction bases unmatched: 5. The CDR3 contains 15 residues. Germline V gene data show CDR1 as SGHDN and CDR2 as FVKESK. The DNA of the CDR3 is TGTGCCAGCAGCCAGCAGACAGGGCGTAATGAAAAACTGTTTTTT. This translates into CASSQQTGRNEKLFF.

CDR3 residues: CASSVDYEQYF. In DNA, the CDR3 is TGCGCCAGCAGCGTAGATTACGAGCAGTACTTC. V and J are TRBV5-1 and TRBJ2-7, with D uncertain. V lost 4 bases, J lost 4 bases, and 6 bases lay in between. Germline V gives CDR1 SGHRS, CDR2 YFSETQ. There are 11 residues in the CDR3.

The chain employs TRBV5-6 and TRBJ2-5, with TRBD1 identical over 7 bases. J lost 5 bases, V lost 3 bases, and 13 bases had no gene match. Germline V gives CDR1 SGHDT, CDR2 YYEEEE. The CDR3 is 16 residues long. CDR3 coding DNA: TGTGCCAGCAGCTGGGGGCAGACAGGGTTTAGGGAGACCCAGTACTTC. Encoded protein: CASSWGQTGFRETQYF.

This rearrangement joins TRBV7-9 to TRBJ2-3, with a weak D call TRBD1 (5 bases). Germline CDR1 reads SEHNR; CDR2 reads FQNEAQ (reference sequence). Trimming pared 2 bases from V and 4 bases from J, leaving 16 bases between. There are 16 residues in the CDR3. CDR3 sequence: CASSLSSRAGPDTQYF. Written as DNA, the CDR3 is TGTGCCAGCAGCTTATCCTCTCGGGCAGGGCCAGATACGCAGTATTTT.

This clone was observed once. CDR3 protein: CASSFSGQGNYGYTF. In DNA, the CDR3 is TGTGCCAGCAGCTTTAGTGGACAGGGGAACTATGGCTACACCTTC. The chain uses TRBV7-2 and TRBJ1-2; TRBD1 matches 9 bases. V lost 3 bases to trimming and J lost 2 bases; unmatched junction nucleotides: 4. Germline CDR1 and CDR2: SGHTA and FQGNSA. The CDR3 has 15 amino acids.

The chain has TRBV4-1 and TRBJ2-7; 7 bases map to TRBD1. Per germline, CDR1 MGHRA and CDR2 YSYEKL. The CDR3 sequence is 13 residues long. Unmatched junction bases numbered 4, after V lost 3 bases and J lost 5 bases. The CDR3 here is CASSHVQGNEQYF. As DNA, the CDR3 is TGCGCCAGCAGCCATGTACAGGGGAACGAGCAGTACTTC.

CDR3 region: CSASFVRGNSPLHF. CDR3 nucleotide sequence: TGCAGTGCTAGTTTCGTCAGGGGGAATTCACCCCTCCACTTT. The chain recombines TRBV20-1 with TRBJ1-6, with 7 positions matching TRBD1. Unmatched junction bases numbered 6, after V lost 3 bases and J lost 7 bases. The V gene's germline CDR1 is DFQATT and CDR2 SNEGSKA (reference sequence). The CDR3 is made up of 14 amino acids.

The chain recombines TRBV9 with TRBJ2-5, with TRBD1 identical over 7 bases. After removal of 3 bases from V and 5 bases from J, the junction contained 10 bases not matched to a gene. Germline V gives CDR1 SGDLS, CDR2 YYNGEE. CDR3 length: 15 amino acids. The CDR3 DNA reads TGTGCCAGCAGCGCCACCCCAAACAGGGGTGAGACCCAGTACTTC. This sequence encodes CASSATPNRGETQYF. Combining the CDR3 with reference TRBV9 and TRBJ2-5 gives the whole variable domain DSGVTQTPKHLITATGQRVTLRCSPRSGDLSVYWYQQSLDQGLQFLIQYYNGEERAKGNILERFSAQQFPDLHSELNLSSLELGDSALYFCASSATPNRGETQYFGPGTRLLVL.

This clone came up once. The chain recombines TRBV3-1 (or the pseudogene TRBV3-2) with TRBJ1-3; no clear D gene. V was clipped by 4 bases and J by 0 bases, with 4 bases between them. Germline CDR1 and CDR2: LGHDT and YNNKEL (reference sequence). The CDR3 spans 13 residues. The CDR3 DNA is TGTGCCAGCAGCCCTATCTCTGGAAACACCATATATTTT. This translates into CASSPISGNTIYF.

The CDR3 sequence: CATRDRGPYGYTF. The CDR3 DNA reads as TGTGCCACCCGGGACAGGGGGCCGTATGGCTACACCTTC. This chain links TRBV19 with TRBJ1-2; 12 bases align to TRBD1. Germline CDR1 LNHDA, CDR2 SQIVND (reference sequence). This CDR3 region has 13 residues. J lost 5 bases, V lost 10 bases, and 5 bases had no gene match.

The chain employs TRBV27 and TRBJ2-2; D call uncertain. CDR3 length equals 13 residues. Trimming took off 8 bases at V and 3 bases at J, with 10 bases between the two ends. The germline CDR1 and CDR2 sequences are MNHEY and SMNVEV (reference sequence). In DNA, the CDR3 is TGTGCCAGCTTATCTACGGACACCGGGGAGCTGTTTTTT. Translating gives CASLSTDTGELFF.

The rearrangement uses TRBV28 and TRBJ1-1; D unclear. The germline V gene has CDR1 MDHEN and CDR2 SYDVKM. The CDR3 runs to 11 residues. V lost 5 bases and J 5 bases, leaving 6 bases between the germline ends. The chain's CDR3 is CASSRSTEAFF. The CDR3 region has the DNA TGTGCCAGCAGTCGGAGTACTGAAGCTTTCTTT.

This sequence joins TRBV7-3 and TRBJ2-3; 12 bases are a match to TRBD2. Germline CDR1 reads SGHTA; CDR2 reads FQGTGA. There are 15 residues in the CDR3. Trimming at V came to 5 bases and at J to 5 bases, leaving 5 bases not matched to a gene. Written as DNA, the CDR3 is TGTGCCAGCAGCCCTAGCGGGGGGGCGTTAGATACGCAGTATTTT. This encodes CASSPSGGALDTQYF.

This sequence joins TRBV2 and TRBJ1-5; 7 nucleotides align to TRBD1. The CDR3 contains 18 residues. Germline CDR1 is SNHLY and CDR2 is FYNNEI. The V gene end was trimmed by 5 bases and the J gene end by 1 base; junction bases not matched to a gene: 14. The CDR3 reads CASSQEGGAIWSNQPQHF. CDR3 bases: TGTGCCAGCAGTCAGGAAGGGGGCGCTATATGGAGCAATCAGCCCCAGCATTTT.